One and the same sample provided the 16 T cell receptor beta chains below, sequenced in a study of identical twins (dated by TCRdb to 2016 to 2018). The library relied on 5' RACE. Reads for this sample came from an Illumina HiSeq 2000. Through fastp at Q25 and MiXCR, TCRdb rebuilt clones from the public reads, retaining in-frame beta chains. For every CDR3 protein sequence, its rows merge into one entry that carries the most common genes and DNA. The sample table lists about 530,000 distinct CDR3 sequences, 15% of them with a count of one. The ten largest clones capture 0.44% of the sample. This same sample was also part of a study on yellow fever vaccine responses in identical twins.

The sequencing sample was made of CD4+ T cells sorted from blood. Receptors were obtained from a woman under 30 in good health.

This clonotype was found a few times. J is TRBJ1-3 and V is TRBV12-3 or TRBV12-4; D is undetermined. This CDR3 spans 15 amino acids. The germline V and J ends were trimmed by 2 bases and 4 bases, with 12 bases remaining between them. CDR3 sequence reads: CASSLTWAEGNTIYF. The CDR3 DNA sequence: TGTGCCAGCAGTTTAACCTGGGCAGAAGGAAACACCATATATTTT.

V usage is TRBV6-1 and J usage is TRBJ1-2, with D unclear. CDR3 length equals 14 residues. The germline CDR1 and CDR2 sequences are MNHNS and SASEGT. V gave up 7 bases and J gave up 1 base, with 13 bases separating them. The CDR3 region is CASKQPRDNYGYTF. The CDR3 DNA follows: TGTGCCAGCAAGCAGCCTAGAGATAACTATGGCTACACCTTC.

This clonotype was seen a few times. This chain joins TRBV5-1 and TRBJ2-2; TRBD1 aligns across 9 bases. After removal of 4 bases from V and 4 bases from J, the junction contained 8 bases not matched to a gene. Germline-derived CDR1 and CDR2 are SGHRS and YFSETQ. The length of the CDR3 is 16 residues. The CDR3 DNA reads as TGCGCCAGCAGCACTACAGGGGGCCGGGGCACCGGGGAGCTGTTTTTT. It encodes CASSTTGGRGTGELFF.

The chain combines TRBV20-1 with TRBJ2-2; 7 bases are a match to TRBD1. Germline lookup yields CDR1 DFQATT and CDR2 SNEGSKA (reference sequence). V lost 4 bases, J lost 8 bases, and 16 bases stayed unmatched. The CDR3 length is 16 residues. In DNA, the CDR3 is TGCAGTGCTAAGTCCCCAGGGTCAGGGGGAAGTGGGGAGCTGTTTTTT. It yields the protein CSAKSPGSGGSGELFF.

The sample holds many counts of this clonotype. This chain uses TRBV12-3 or TRBV12-4 with TRBJ2-5, with a weak D call TRBD2 (6 bases). The ends were cut back, 3 bases at V and 3 bases at J, with 17 bases in the middle. CDR3 length: 16 residues. CDR3 sequence (DNA): TGTGCCAGCAGTTTGGGGGGAGTGCCCTTCGAAGAGACCCAGTACTTC. Amino acids: CASSLGGVPFEETQYF.

This clonotype turned up a few times. This chain joins TRBV7-2 and TRBJ2-1; the D gene is possibly TRBD1 (8 bases). Germline V gene data show CDR1 as SGHTA and CDR2 as FQGNSA. V lost 4 bases to trimming and J lost 3 bases, with 16 bases between them. The CDR3 extends over 16 amino acids. The DNA for the CDR3 is TGTGCCAGCAGCTCTAGGGGGGGGACAGGCTACAATGAGCAGTTCTTC. It translates to CASSSRGGTGYNEQFF.

This chain links TRBV5-1 with TRBJ2-1; 11 nucleotides line up with TRBD2. CDR1 is SGHRS, CDR2 YFSETQ, per germline. V shed 1 base and J 7 bases; nucleotides not matched to a gene: 7. CDR3 length: 16 amino acids. This chain's CDR3 is CASSLTGTSGWNEQFF. CDR3 nucleotides: TGCGCCAGCAGCTTGACCGGGACTAGCGGATGGAATGAGCAGTTCTTC.

The rearrangement uses TRBV6-2 or TRBV6-3 and TRBJ2-3, with D tentatively TRBD2 (5 bases). This CDR3 comprises 15 residues. Germline CDR1 is MNHEY and CDR2 is SVGEGT. Trimming left V 2 bases short and J 0 bases short, with 9 bases between. The CDR3 here is CASSYQRSSTDTQYF. The CDR3 DNA reads as TGTGCCAGCAGTTACCAGCGGAGTAGCACAGATACGCAGTATTTT.

The V call is TRBV3-1, the J call TRBJ2-1; D remains ambiguous. The germline CDR1 and CDR2 sequences are LGHDT and YNNKEL (reference sequence). This CDR3 comprises 12 residues. The V end lost 5 bases, the J end lost 7 bases, and 9 bases lay between the germline ends. The CDR3 spells CASSYSWNEQFF. The CDR3 DNA is TGTGCCAGCAGCTATAGTTGGAATGAGCAGTTCTTC.

This chain joins TRBV7-9 and TRBJ2-1, with D possibly TRBD2 on 6 matching bases. The CDR3 has 12 residues. Germline V CDR1 and CDR2: SEHNR, FQNEAQ (reference sequence). Trimming took 7 bases from V and 3 from J, leaving 7 bases between them. DNA for the CDR3: TGTGCCAGCAATAGCGGCTACAATGAGCAGTTCTTC. Translation: CASNSGYNEQFF.

The chain is built from TRBV25-1 and TRBJ1-2; D might be TRBD1 (5 bases). The germline gives CDR1 MGHDK, CDR2 SYGVNS. Trimming shortened V by 1 base and J by 5 bases, and 17 bases separated the two germline ends. The CDR3 is made up of 16 amino acids. As DNA, the CDR3 is TGTGCCAGCAGTGAATCAGGCGGGCAGGGAGGATATGGCTACACCTTC. It translates to CASSESGGQGGYGYTF.

This clonotype was observed a handful of times. The V and J genes are TRBV29-1 and TRBJ2-1; D remains ambiguous. Germline CDR1 and CDR2: SQVTM and ANQGSEA. The CDR3 contains 15 residues. Trimming removed 3 bases from V and 0 bases from J, with 12 bases in between. Here the CDR3 DNA reads TGCAGCGTTGAGGTTGGGGTTATCTCCTACAATGAGCAGTTCTTC. This codes for CSVEVGVISYNEQFF.

The rearrangement uses TRBV5-6 and TRBJ1-6; no clear D gene. Between the trimmed V and J ends, which lost 2 bases and 0 bases, there was a span of 9 bases. The CDR3 consists of 16 residues. CDR1 SGHDT and CDR2 YYEEEE come from the germline V gene. This CDR3 reads CASSFFDVSYNSPLHF. The CDR3 DNA is TGTGCCAGCAGCTTTTTCGACGTCTCCTATAATTCACCCCTCCACTTT.

The chain employs TRBV20-1 and TRBJ2-7; 9 bases agree with TRBD2. The CDR3 runs to 16 residues. Germline V lookup: CDR1 DFQATT, CDR2 SNEGSKA (reference sequence). Trimming removed 0 bases from V and 3 bases from J; junction bases left unmatched: 9. CDR3: CSARDPLAGNNYEQYF. Written as DNA, the CDR3 is TGCAGTGCTAGAGATCCGCTAGCGGGAAATAACTACGAGCAGTACTTC.

A few counts support this clonotype. The V and J genes are TRBV5-1 and TRBJ1-2; the D gene is possibly TRBD1 (5 bases). In germline, CDR1 is SGHRS, CDR2 YFSETQ. Trimming pared 4 bases from V and 4 bases from J, leaving 14 bases between. CDR3 length equals 14 residues. CDR3 nucleotides: TGCGCCAGCAGCCGGGCTCAGGGCAGCTATGGCTACACCTTC. Translation gives CASSRAQGSYGYTF.

The V gene is TRBV2, the J gene TRBJ2-5; 10 bases are shared with TRBD2. The CDR3 consists of 14 residues. With V trimmed by 3 bases and J by 5 bases, 3 bases remained unmatched. The germline V gene has CDR1 SNHLY and CDR2 FYNNEI. CDR3 protein: CASSEPSGSETQYF. Here the CDR3 DNA reads TGTGCCAGCAGTGAGCCTAGCGGGAGTGAGACCCAGTACTTC.